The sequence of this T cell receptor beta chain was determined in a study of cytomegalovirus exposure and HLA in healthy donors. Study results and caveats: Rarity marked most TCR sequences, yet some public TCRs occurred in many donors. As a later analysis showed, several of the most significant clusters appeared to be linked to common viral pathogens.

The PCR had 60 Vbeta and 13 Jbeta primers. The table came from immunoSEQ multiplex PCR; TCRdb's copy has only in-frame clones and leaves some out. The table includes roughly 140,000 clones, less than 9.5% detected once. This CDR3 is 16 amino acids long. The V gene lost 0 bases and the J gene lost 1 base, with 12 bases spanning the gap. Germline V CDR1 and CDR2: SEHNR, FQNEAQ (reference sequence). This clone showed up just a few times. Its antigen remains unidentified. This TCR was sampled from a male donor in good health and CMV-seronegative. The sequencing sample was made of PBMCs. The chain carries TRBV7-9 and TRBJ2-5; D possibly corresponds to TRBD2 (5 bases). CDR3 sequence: CASSLAGLASQETQYF. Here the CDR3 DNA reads TGTGCCAGCAGCTTAGCGGGTCTAGCCTCCCAAGAGACCCAGTACTTC.